This T cell receptor beta chain was profiled in a study of neoadjuvant anti-PD-1 for oral cavity cancer. This clone has more than one count but fewer than ten. Sequenced by immunoSEQ multiplex PCR; TCRdb stores in-frame clones only, minus some. The table shows 13,000 or so clones, with 50% to 65% occurring only once. The material was tumor tissue, obtained before nivolumab (anti-PD-1) treatment. The clonotype originates from a person aged 40-85 years with oral cavity squamous cell carcinoma.

The CDR3 here is CASRGWTSASGELFF. In DNA form, the CDR3 reads TGTGCCAGCAGGGGGTGGACTAGTGCATCCGGGGAGCTGTTTTTT. The rearrangement joins TRBV6-1 to TRBJ2-2, with 7 bases aligning to TRBD2. This CDR3 contains 15 residues. The V gene's germline CDR1 is MNHNS and CDR2 SASEGT. The V gene end was trimmed by 6 bases and the J gene end by 6 bases; junction bases not matched to a gene: 10.